This TCR beta chain was captured in a study of OX40 agonist ivuxolimab in advanced cancers. Study details: Patients with hepatocellular carcinoma, melanoma, renal cell or head and neck cancer made up the dose-escalation patients.

Trimming took off 6 bases at V and 3 bases at J, with 9 bases between the two ends. The CDR3 is 13 amino acids. From germline, CDR1 is KGHSH and CDR2 LQKENI. TCRdb's copy holds only in-frame clones and misses some; the assay was immunoSEQ multiplex PCR. The table shows under 25,000 clones, with roughly four fifths occurring only once. Prior autoimmune disease or systemic immunosuppression barred patients. Patients had blood sampled at baseline and again on cycle 4 day 1 and cycle 7 day 1. The sequenced sample was CD4+ or CD8+ T cells sorted from blood, obtained in a trial of the OX40 agonist ivuxolimab. This sequence joins TRBV18 and TRBJ2-1; D is unresolved. This sequence was found in an adult with an advanced solid tumor such as melanoma, head and neck, liver or kidney cancer. This CDR3 reads CASSRTVYNEQFF. As DNA, the CDR3 is TGTGCCAGCTCCCGTACAGTCTACAATGAGCAGTTCTTC.